The next 21 T cell receptor beta chains were all read from a single sample in a study of blood T cell repertoires in COVID-19. The method was immunoSEQ multiplex PCR; TCRdb's version includes in-frame clones alone and lacks a portion of them. The repertoire has 100,000 or so clones, approximately 92% of them found once; the top ten carry less than 40%. What was sequenced was peripheral blood. These receptors were obtained from a woman aged 80 or over with acute or convalescent COVID-19.

This clone was found a few times. The chain carries TRBV7-9 and TRBJ1-4; a weak D match, TRBD1 (5 bases). CDR1 and CDR2 from the germline V gene are SEHNR and FQNEAQ (reference sequence). The CDR3 spans 18 residues. V gave up 1 base and J gave up 7 bases, with 22 bases separating them. The CDR3 protein is CASSLEAPRVGRREKLFF. In nucleotides, the CDR3 is TGTGCCAGCAGCTTAGAGGCTCCCAGGGTAGGAAGGCGTGAAAAACTGTTTTTT.

V usage is TRBV6-2 or TRBV6-3 and J usage is TRBJ1-2, with unresolved D. CDR3 length: 15 residues. Germline CDR1 reads MNHEY; CDR2 reads SVGEGT. V lost 0 bases and J lost 1, with 9 bases in between. As DNA, the CDR3 is TGTGCCAGCAGTTACTCGAGAGGCAGTAACTATGGCTACACCTTC. Protein sequence: CASSYSRGSNYGYTF.

V gene TRBV11-2 combines with J gene TRBJ2-1, with 7 bases aligning to TRBD1. The V gene's germline CDR1 is SGHAT and CDR2 FQNNGV. CDR3 length: 15 amino acids. Trimming cost V 0 bases and J 10 bases; bases outside gene matches: 9. The CDR3 protein is CASSLEWTGTREQFF. The CDR3 coding sequence is TGTGCCAGCAGCTTAGAATGGACAGGTACTAGAGAGCAGTTCTTC. Together with reference TRBV11-2 and TRBJ2-1, the CDR3 gives the full variable domain: EAGVAQSPRYKIIEKRQSVAFWCNPISGHATLYWYQQILGQGPKLLIQFQNNGVVDDSQLPKDRFSAERLKGVDSTLKIQPAKLEDSAVYLCASSLEWTGTREQFFGPGTRLTVL.

J is TRBJ1-1 and V is TRBV19, with TRBD1 identical over 7 bases. The CDR3 runs 13 residues. Losses at the gene ends were 6 bases for V and 4 bases for J; bases not matched to a gene: 5. Germline V gene sequence: CDR1 LNHDA, CDR2 SQIVND (reference sequence). The CDR3 region is CASSPTGSTEAFF. CDR3 sequence (DNA): TGTGCCAGTAGCCCGACAGGGAGCACTGAAGCTTTCTTT.

The chain is built from TRBV19 and TRBJ1-5; TRBD1 matches 10 bases. Trimming took 2 bases from V and 5 from J; bases not matched to a gene: 6. In germline, CDR1 is LNHDA, CDR2 SQIVND (reference sequence). The CDR3 runs to 16 residues. The CDR3 DNA is TGTGCCAGTAGTATAAGCGGGACAGGGGTTTATCAGCCCCAGCATTTT. It translates to CASSISGTGVYQPQHF.

The V gene is TRBV29-1, the J gene TRBJ2-3, with a possible D match to TRBD1 (6 bases). V lost 7 bases to trimming and J lost 2 bases, with 10 bases between them. The CDR3 spans 12 residues. CDR1 is SQVTM and CDR2 is ANQGSEA in the germline V gene. The CDR3 region has the DNA TGCAGCGCCGGACAGCTCACAGATACGCAGTATTTT. It yields the protein CSAGQLTDTQYF.

The chain is built from TRBV7-2 and TRBJ2-2; maybe TRBD1 (5 bases). Germline V gene lookup returns CDR1 SGHTA and CDR2 FQGNSA. Trimming left V 5 bases short and J 2 bases short, with 12 bases between. The CDR3 extends over 15 amino acids. The CDR3 sequence: CASSKRTFNTGELFF. The CDR3 DNA reads as TGTGCCAGCAGCAAAAGGACATTTAACACCGGGGAGCTGTTTTTT.

The V and J genes are TRBV18 and TRBJ2-1; 9 bases agree with TRBD2. CDR3 length: 16 amino acids. After removal of 3 bases from V and 5 bases from J, the junction contained 8 bases not matched to a gene. Germline V gene data show CDR1 as KGHSH and CDR2 as LQKENI. DNA for the CDR3: TGTGCCAGCTCACCGGCGATGGCTAGCGGGGACAATGAGCAGTTCTTC. This codes for CASSPAMASGDNEQFF.

The CDR3 region is CASYHVAGGVTEAFF. The DNA of the CDR3 is TGTGCCAGCTACCACGTGGCGGGGGGTGTCACTGAAGCTTTCTTT. The chain carries TRBV21-1 and TRBJ1-1. TRBV21-1 is deemed a pseudogene. The CDR3 consists of 15 residues.

The chain couples TRBV19 to TRBJ2-1; possible D gene TRBD1, 5 bases. Trimming took 4 bases from V and 0 from J, leaving 13 bases between them. The CDR3 is made up of 16 amino acids. Germline assignment: CDR1 LNHDA and CDR2 SQIVND (reference sequence). CDR3 protein: CASSRAPTASYNEQFF. In nucleotides, the CDR3 is TGTGCCAGTAGTAGGGCACCGACAGCCTCCTACAATGAGCAGTTCTTC.

V is TRBV7-2 and J is TRBJ1-4, with D perhaps TRBD1 (5 bases). Trimming left V 5 bases short and J 7 bases short, with 17 bases between. This CDR3 is 15 amino acids long. CDR1 SGHTA and CDR2 FQGNSA come from the germline V gene. CDR3 residues: CASSPSGGVGEKLFF. CDR3 nucleotide sequence: TGTGCCAGCAGCCCGTCCGGGGGGGTGGGTGAAAAACTGTTTTTT.

The V and J genes are TRBV5-1 and TRBJ2-3; 10 bases match TRBD2. From germline, CDR1 is SGHRS and CDR2 YFSETQ. With 2 bases clipped from V and 2 bases from J, the junction kept 8 bases outside the gene matches. This CDR3 region has 17 residues. The CDR3 DNA sequence: TGCGCCAGCAGCTTTCCTACTAGCGGGGCTTACACAGATACGCAGTATTTT. This gives the protein CASSFPTSGAYTDTQYF.

The V and J genes are TRBV19 and TRBJ2-7; unclear D gene. Germline V gene data show CDR1 as LNHDA and CDR2 as SQIVND (reference sequence). Trimming stripped 6 bases from V and 2 bases from J, with 14 bases between. The CDR3 is 14 residues long. The CDR3 DNA follows: TGTGCCAGTAGCCCCTCCCAAGCCCCCTACGAGCAGTACTTC. It encodes CASSPSQAPYEQYF.

The chain carries TRBV28 and TRBJ1-2; 8 positions agree with TRBD1. The CDR3 sequence is 13 residues long. The germline CDR1 and CDR2 sequences are MDHEN and SYDVKM. J was trimmed by 8 bases and V by 5 bases; bases with no gene match: 7. CDR3 loop: CASSPRTGNGYTF. In nucleotides, the CDR3 is TGTGCCAGCAGTCCAAGGACAGGGAACGGCTACACCTTC.

This clone has just one count. The chain couples TRBV7-9 to TRBJ1-2, with TRBD1 matching 7 bases. Trimming cost V 5 bases and J 2 bases; bases outside gene matches: 14. Germline assignment: CDR1 SEHNR and CDR2 FQNEAQ (reference sequence). This CDR3 is 17 amino acids long. The CDR3 sequence: CASSTNVRTGLNYGYTF. CDR3 DNA sequence: TGTGCCAGCAGCACGAACGTCCGGACAGGACTAAACTATGGCTACACCTTC.

The genes are TRBV30 and TRBJ1-2; tentatively, D is TRBD1 (6 bases). The germline V gene encodes CDR1 GTSNPN and CDR2 SVGIG (reference sequence). V gave up 3 bases and J gave up 3 bases, with 20 bases separating them. There are 16 residues in the CDR3. In DNA, the CDR3 is TGTGCCTGGAGGTTCGCCGGGGGGGCCGGGGACTATGGCTACACCTTC. Protein sequence: CAWRFAGGAGDYGYTF.

The chain employs TRBV7-8 and TRBJ1-4, with 9 bases matching TRBD1. Germline trimming cut 5 bases from V and 4 bases from J; bases unmatched to any gene: 11. The CDR3 spans 17 residues. Germline lookup yields CDR1 SGHVS and CDR2 FQNEAQ. CDR3 loop: CASSGTGPIEGNEKLFF. DNA for the CDR3: TGTGCCAGCAGCGGGACAGGGCCTATAGAGGGTAATGAAAAACTGTTTTTT.

This chain joins TRBV7-2 and TRBJ2-7; TRBD2 matches 10 bases. CDR1 SGHTA and CDR2 FQGNSA come from the germline V gene. V trimming: 3 bases; J trimming: 1 base; junction bases outside the gene matches: 3. This CDR3 is 15 amino acids long. The CDR3 spells CASSFSSGGSYEQYF. The CDR3 coding sequence is TGTGCCAGCAGCTTCTCTAGCGGGGGATCCTACGAGCAGTACTTC.

This chain uses TRBV9 with TRBJ2-2; a possible D gene is TRBD2 (5 bases). The CDR3 consists of 13 residues. Trimming shortened V by 4 bases and J by 8 bases, and 12 bases separated the two germline ends. Germline assignment: CDR1 SGDLS and CDR2 YYNGEE. The CDR3 is CASSWTERGELFF. Here the CDR3 DNA reads TGTGCCAGCAGCTGGACTGAGAGGGGGGAGCTGTTTTTT.

J is TRBJ1-1 and V is TRBV2; no reliable D call. V shed 4 bases and J shed 1 base, with 13 bases lying between them. CDR1 and CDR2 (germline): SNHLY, FYNNEI. CDR3 length: 15 residues. The CDR3, as DNA: TGTGCCAGCAGTGCCCAGGACTGGACGAACACTGAAGCTTTCTTT. Its translation: CASSAQDWTNTEAFF.

The rearrangement links TRBV5-1 to TRBJ2-5; perhaps TRBD2 as D (5 bases). Germline V lookup: CDR1 SGHRS, CDR2 YFSETQ. V shed 5 bases and J shed 1 base, with 9 bases lying between them. The CDR3 covers 13 residues. CDR3 amino acids: CASRRVSQETQYF. The CDR3 DNA reads as TGCGCCAGCAGGCGGGTTAGCCAAGAGACCCAGTACTTC.